The source of this T cell receptor beta chain is a study of blood T cells in healthy people across ages (dated by TCRdb to 2014 to 2015). For the wider study: Template switching captured roughly one uniquely barcoded TCR beta cDNA molecule per two T cells in model experiments. Two additional independent replicas of 1 million unique cDNA reads from the same blood draw were analyzed for two donors (one aged 18 to 30 and one aged 80 or older). Four age groups were formed from the donors: young (average roughly 16 years), middle-aged (approximately 41), aged (62) and long-lived (approximately 80). To avoid experimental bias, donors of different ages were spread randomly across the sequencing lanes. Age-related changes in TCR beta repertoire diversity were measured in the study by deep sequencing normalized with unique cDNA molecular identifiers.

This clonotype was seen a few times. Its target antigen remains unknown. No much larger clone is present one base from it, and per-base qualities are unavailable. The roughly 39 donors, aged roughly 6 to 95 years, were systemically healthy Caucasian individuals from Russia. Around 9.7 milliliters of peripheral blood were collected from each donor into EDTA-treated Vacutainer tubes. PBMCs were isolated by Ficoll-Paque density-gradient centrifugation, with at least 7 million obtained per sample. Total RNA was extracted from PBMCs with Trizol reagent, with at least 6 micrograms obtained per sample. For every donor, an aliquot of PBMCs went through flow cytometry to measure the percentages of naive CD45RAhigh/CD27high T cells. V loses 3 bases, J loses 1 base, and the germline ends lie 12 bases apart. From its cysteine to its phenylalanine, the CDR3 spans 14 amino acids. The sequence is cut down to CDR3 DNA, 42 bases in frame from base 1. The germline V gene (reference sequence) sets CDR1 to DFQATT and CDR2 to SNEGSKA.

Beyond this particular receptor, the publication reports: As age increased, observed TCR beta diversity per million T cells dropped in a roughly linear way, and a significant reduction was already evident by age around 41. Compared with the aged group, the long-lived group had more naive CD4+ T cells, fewer expanded clones and increased TCR diversity, a pattern suggesting age selection. Because donor CMV infection status was unknown, age-related changes in expanded clonotypes were potentially confounded. Estimates of total diversity based on one million sequenced T cells were regarded as lower bounds and as underestimates. A strong correlation was found between observed TCR beta diversity and the percentage of naive T cells measured by flow cytometry. Bulk unsorted PBMC profiling prevented conclusive comparison of naive and antigen-experienced compartments.

Library construction relied on 5' RACE. Reads for this sample came from an Illumina HiSeq 2500. The second PCR ran for roughly 7 to 12 cycles and used a J-beta primer mix along with a sample-barcoded 5' primer. A unique molecular identifier was introduced onto each TCR beta cDNA molecule by a template-switch 5' adaptor carrying 12 random nucleotides. Each sample yielded at least 2.5 million CDR3-containing paired-end reads. The Mint cDNA synthesis kit, primed by a TRBC-specific oligonucleotide, was used to synthesize first-strand cDNA from all RNA. All cDNA was treated with uracil-DNA glycosylase and then went through a first 18-cycle PCR with the universal primers M1SS and BC2_uni_R. In the source study's methods: For normalization, 1 million high-quality reads were randomly selected from each sample, with every read carrying a distinct molecular identifier. Instead of being binned into consensus sequences, reads that shared molecular identifiers were thrown out. CDR3 identification, clonotype clustering and error correction used MiTCR with a Q25 quality threshold and the strictest error-elimination algorithm. A nonparametric unseen species model with Euler transformation was used to estimate lower-bound total TCR beta diversity. TCRdb itself trimmed the public reads at Q25 with fastp, ran MiXCR and retained productive beta chains. Each entry merges the rows of one CDR3 protein and shows their most common DNA and genes. The V and J calls and clone size come from TCRdb's table, not from the authors' own analysis. The sample profile shows 1.4 million or so distinct CDR3 sequences; roughly 43% of them were found once. Under 5% of the sample belongs to the ten largest clones.

The source material was blood. The sequence links TRBV20-1 to TRBJ1-1; no D gene is confidently identified. This receptor was taken from a woman aged 18-35 years in good health. CDR3 region: CSARKAGPNTEAFF. In nucleotide form, the sequence is TGCAGTGCTAGGAAGGCGGGCCCGAACACTGAAGCTTTCTTT.